Listed here are 27 T cell receptor beta chains from one sample, sequenced in a study of T-cell memory formation after mild COVID-19. Each CDR3 protein gets one entry after TCRdb re-called the 5' RACE reads with MiXCR. The table has roughly 190,000 distinct CDR3 sequences, about 10% seen once; the top ten hold less than 4%. Sequencing was performed on PBMCs or a T cell subset sorted from them (not recorded which). Every receptor here comes from a man younger than 35 who had mild COVID-19 (a few samples of this study predate the infection). Cell type and time point are not known.

This chain joins TRBV5-1 and TRBJ2-3; unclear D gene. Germline values: CDR1 SGHRS, CDR2 YFSETQ. The CDR3 is 13 amino acids. V was shortened by 5 bases and J by 1 base, with 8 bases between the two germline ends. The CDR3 spells CASSDVGTDTQYF. As DNA, the CDR3 is TGCGCCAGCAGTGATGTTGGCACAGATACGCAGTATTTT.

The rearrangement uses TRBV5-1 and TRBJ2-5; TRBD1 or TRBD2 may be the D gene (5 bases each). The CDR3 is made up of 14 amino acids. Germline V gene data show CDR1 as SGHRS and CDR2 as YFSETQ. Trimming left V 5 bases short and J 5 bases short, with 16 bases between. The CDR3 sequence is CASRQTTWGETQYF. The CDR3 nucleotides are TGCGCCAGCAGACAGACTACCTGGGGGGAGACCCAGTACTTC. Combining the CDR3 with reference TRBV5-1 and TRBJ2-5 gives the whole variable domain KAGVTQTPRYLIKTRGQQVTLSCSPISGHRSVSWYQQTPGQGLQFLFEYFSETQRNKGNFPGRFSGRQFSNSRSEMNVSTLELGDSALYLCASRQTTWGETQYFGPGTRLLVL.

In this sample, this clonotype turned up a few times. The V call is TRBV20-1, the J call TRBJ2-3; 9 positions match TRBD2. Germline lookup yields CDR1 DFQATT and CDR2 SNEGSKA (reference sequence). This CDR3 is built from 14 residues. After removal of 6 bases from V and 1 base from J, the junction contained 5 bases not matched to a gene. CDR3 bases: TGCAGTGCCCAGACTAGCGGCGGCACAGATACGCAGTATTTT. Encoded protein: CSAQTSGGTDTQYF.

This clonotype was picked up a small number of times. The genes are TRBV28 and TRBJ1-1, with no clear D. Trimming stripped 8 bases from V and 0 bases from J, with 13 bases between. The germline CDR1 and CDR2 sequences are MDHEN and SYDVKM. The CDR3 runs to 14 residues. Here the CDR3 DNA reads TGTGCCAGCGTAATCTCGGGGATGAACACTGAAGCTTTCTTT. It is translated as CASVISGMNTEAFF.

The gene calls are TRBV7-2 and TRBJ2-5; TRBD2 matches at 14 bases. Trimming took 5 bases from V and 7 from J; bases not matched to a gene: 15. The CDR3 is 18 amino acids. Germline V gene sequence: CDR1 SGHTA, CDR2 FQGNSA. The CDR3 sequence: CASSLPPTSGGAFGTQYF. The DNA of the CDR3 is TGTGCCAGCAGCCTCCCCCCGACTAGCGGGGGGGCGTTCGGGACCCAGTACTTC.

At least ten counts were recorded for this clonotype. The rearrangement joins TRBV4-3 to TRBJ2-1; 7 positions agree with TRBD2. Germline CDR1 LGHNA, CDR2 YSLEER. The ends lost 0 bases at V and 6 bases at J; junction bases unmatched: 14. The CDR3 length is 18 residues. CDR3 amino acids: CASSQDRVTSNRGNEQFF. DNA of the CDR3: TGCGCCAGCAGCCAAGATCGGGTGACTAGCAACCGTGGCAATGAGCAGTTCTTC.

The rearrangement joins TRBV5-4 to TRBJ2-5, with 10 nucleotides matching TRBD1. Germline V gene lookup returns CDR1 SGHNT and CDR2 YYREEE (reference sequence). The CDR3 spans 15 residues. The junction had 7 bases not matched to a gene; V was cut back by 3 bases and J by 5 bases. CDR3 residues: CASSSTGQGMETQYF. In DNA form, the CDR3 reads TGTGCCAGCAGCTCCACGGGACAGGGGATGGAGACCCAGTACTTC.

V usage is TRBV6-4 and J usage is TRBJ2-1; TRBD1 matches 7 bases. The CDR3 is made up of 14 amino acids. CDR1 and CDR2 from the germline V gene are MRHNA and SNTAGT. V shed 6 bases, J shed 4 bases, and the junction held 6 bases outside the gene matches. The CDR3 nucleotides are TGTGCCAGCAGCCGGGACAGCCTGTACAATGAGCAGTTCTTC. It encodes CASSRDSLYNEQFF.

This clonotype has more than one count but fewer than ten. The V call is TRBV9, the J call TRBJ2-1, with D perhaps TRBD2 (6 bases). Germline V CDR1 and CDR2: SGDLS, YYNGEE. V lost 4 bases to trimming and J lost 0 bases, with 17 bases between them. There are 17 residues in the CDR3. CDR3 amino acids: CASSPRGGPSSYNEQFF. The DNA of the CDR3 is TGTGCCAGCAGCCCCCGGGGAGGCCCCAGCTCCTACAATGAGCAGTTCTTC.

This chain connects TRBV28 to TRBJ1-5; D is possibly TRBD1 (5 bases). This CDR3 region has 12 residues. Germline values: CDR1 MDHEN, CDR2 SYDVKM. Trimming removed 3 bases at V and 6 bases at J, with 6 bases between. The chain's CDR3 is CASSFGTQPQHF. In DNA form, the CDR3 reads TGTGCCAGCAGTTTTGGGACTCAGCCCCAGCATTTT.

This clonotype appeared many times. V usage is TRBV5-1 and J usage is TRBJ2-3; 8 bases fit TRBD2. The length of the CDR3 is 13 residues. The J segment lost 6 bases and the V segment lost 6 bases, leaving 6 bases of the junction unmatched. Germline V CDR1 and CDR2: SGHRS, YFSETQ. The CDR3 DNA reads TGCGCCAGCACGGCGGGGGGCCAGGATACGCAGTATTTT. It is translated as CASTAGGQDTQYF.

The rearrangement joins TRBV5-1 to TRBJ2-1, with D possibly being TRBD1 (6 bases). The CDR3 extends over 16 amino acids. The V end was cut by 1 base, the J end by 8 bases, with 19 bases between. The V gene's germline CDR1 is SGHRS and CDR2 YFSETQ. The CDR3 DNA reads TGCGCCAGCAGCTTGCCCGGGACATACCCCTGGGATGAGCAGTTCTTC. Translation gives CASSLPGTYPWDEQFF.

This clonotype was found many times. V gene TRBV7-8 combines with J gene TRBJ2-5; D might be TRBD2 (6 bases). Between the trimmed V and J ends, which lost 5 bases and 3 bases, there was a span of 16 bases. This CDR3 is built from 15 residues. Germline values: CDR1 SGHVS, CDR2 FQNEAQ. DNA for the CDR3: TGTGCCAGCAGCCGGAGGGCAGGGCGGAAAGAGACCCAGTACTTC. Protein product: CASSRRAGRKETQYF.

V and J are TRBV21-1 and TRBJ2-7; the table's D call of TRBD1 was not tested on the DNA. TRBV21-1 is deemed a pseudogene. The CDR3 length is 16 residues. In DNA, the CDR3 is TGTGCCAGCAGCGACCAGTCCGGGACAGGGAAATACGAGCAGTACGTC. It specifies CASSDQSGTGKYEQYV.

The chain is built from TRBV15 and TRBJ1-2; D is unclear. The ends were cut back, 3 bases at V and 0 bases at J, with 17 bases in the middle. From germline, CDR1 is LNHNV and CDR2 YYDKDF (reference sequence). The CDR3 runs 17 residues. CDR3 DNA sequence: TGTGCCACCAGCAGGTCGGGAGCACGGGGAGCTAACTATGGCTACACCTTC. Its translation is CATSRSGARGANYGYTF.

The chain recombines TRBV4-2 with TRBJ1-6; 7 positions agree with TRBD1. The CDR3 contains 16 residues. The J segment lost 7 bases and the V segment lost 2 bases, leaving 8 bases of the junction unmatched. Germline V gene lookup returns CDR1 LGHNA and CDR2 YNFKEQ. CDR3 region: CASSQQAGQTNSPLHF. The CDR3 DNA sequence: TGTGCCAGCAGCCAACAAGCGGGACAGACGAATTCACCCCTCCACTTT.

The chain is built from TRBV5-4 and TRBJ2-3; D is perhaps TRBD1 (5 bases). CDR1 is SGHNT and CDR2 is YYREEE in the germline V gene (reference sequence). The germline V and J ends were trimmed by 0 bases and 0 bases, with 11 bases remaining between them. The CDR3 is made up of 16 amino acids. The CDR3 nucleotides are TGTGCCAGCAGCTTGGAGGGTGGGGCGAGCACAGATACGCAGTATTTT. This encodes CASSLEGGASTDTQYF.

This clonotype was observed a handful of times. The V and J genes are TRBV7-8 and TRBJ2-5, with 7 bases lining up with TRBD2. V lost 5 bases, J lost 6 bases, and 9 bases stayed unmatched. The CDR3 runs 14 residues. The germline V gene encodes CDR1 SGHVS and CDR2 FQNEAQ. CDR3 protein: CASSQAGDLQTQYF. The CDR3 DNA reads as TGTGCCAGCAGCCAGGCGGGGGACTTGCAGACCCAGTACTTC.

The V gene is TRBV6-1, the J gene TRBJ2-3, with 10 bases aligning to TRBD2. V lost 2 bases, J lost 4 bases, and 0 bases stayed unmatched. The CDR3 loop spans 14 amino acids. The V gene's germline CDR1 is MNHNS and CDR2 SASEGT. As DNA, the CDR3 is TGTGCCAGCAGTGAAAGCGGGGGGGCAGATACGCAGTATTTT. Translation gives CASSESGGADTQYF.

The V call is TRBV7-9, the J call TRBJ1-2; D gene ambiguous. V lost 5 bases and J lost 5, with 18 bases in between. The CDR3 is 15 residues long. Germline-derived CDR1 and CDR2 are SEHNR and FQNEAQ (reference sequence). As DNA, the CDR3 is TGTGCCAGCAGCCCCCGACCGGGCGAGGAATATGGCTACACCTTC. It translates to CASSPRPGEEYGYTF.

This clonotype has just a few counts. The chain couples TRBV5-1 to TRBJ1-6, with D uncertain. From germline, CDR1 is SGHRS and CDR2 YFSETQ. Trimming took off 3 bases at V and 14 bases at J, with 21 bases between the two ends. The CDR3 extends over 15 amino acids. The CDR3 sequence: CASSWESSGDGALHF. Here the CDR3 DNA reads TGCGCCAGCAGCTGGGAGTCGTCGGGCGACGGCGCCCTCCACTTT.

This clonotype has more than one count but fewer than ten. This chain joins TRBV7-3 and TRBJ2-2; D is undetermined. V gave up 2 bases and J gave up 5 bases, with 9 bases separating them. Germline V gene sequence: CDR1 SGHTA, CDR2 FQGTGA. CDR3 length: 14 amino acids. The CDR3 spells CASSLGVLTGELFF. CDR3 coding DNA: TGTGCCAGCAGCTTAGGGGTTCTAACCGGGGAGCTGTTTTTT.

The rearrangement joins TRBV4-2 to TRBJ2-5; either TRBD1 or TRBD2 may supply D (5 bases each). CDR3 length: 16 amino acids. Trimming cost V 4 bases and J 5 bases, with 20 bases left between them. Per germline, CDR1 LGHNA and CDR2 YNFKEQ. Here the CDR3 reads CASSPSGDAKGETQYF. CDR3 nucleotide sequence: TGTGCCAGCAGCCCGTCCGGGGACGCAAAGGGGGAGACCCAGTACTTC.

The chain joins TRBV5-1 to TRBJ1-2; D perhaps matches TRBD1 (5 bases). V was pared by 0 bases and J by 1 base, with 10 bases between. This CDR3 spans 15 amino acids. The germline gives CDR1 SGHRS, CDR2 YFSETQ. CDR3 DNA sequence: TGCGCCAGCAGCTTGGTACGGGGACTTAACTATGGCTACACCTTC. Translated: CASSLVRGLNYGYTF.

This clonotype was found a few times. The chain uses TRBV20-1 and TRBJ1-1; 7 bases align to TRBD1. Germline-derived CDR1 and CDR2 are DFQATT and SNEGSKA (reference sequence). This CDR3 is built from 13 residues. V trimming: 6 bases; J trimming: 0 bases; junction bases outside the gene matches: 4. CDR3 sequence reads: CSAMGQMNTEAFF. For the CDR3, the DNA is TGCAGTGCCATGGGACAGATGAACACTGAAGCTTTCTTT.

The chain uses TRBV12-3 or TRBV12-4 and TRBJ1-4; D not certain. The ends were cut back, 3 bases at V and 13 bases at J, with 12 bases in the middle. The CDR3 contains 12 residues. The CDR3 here is CASSFRIPGLFF. CDR3 in DNA: TGTGCCAGCAGTTTTAGGATTCCCGGACTGTTTTTT.

This chain links TRBV7-2 with TRBJ2-2; D uncertain. CDR1 is SGHTA and CDR2 is FQGNSA in the germline V gene. Between the trimmed V and J ends, which lost 3 bases and 5 bases, there was a span of 7 bases. The CDR3 consists of 13 residues. CDR3 sequence: CASSFVRTGELFF. CDR3 nucleotides: TGTGCCAGCAGCTTTGTGAGGACCGGGGAGCTGTTTTTT.